The present T cell receptor (beta chain) was sequenced within a study of T-cell reconstitution after alpha-beta-depleted transplantation in children. This clonotype has a count of ten or more. CDR1 is MDHEN and CDR2 is SYDVKM in the germline V gene. The CDR3 has 14 residues. Trimming shortened V by 5 bases and J by 5 bases, and 15 bases separated the two germline ends. Using unique molecular identifiers, the investigators prepared the TCRbeta library. TCRdb passed the PCR reads through MiXCR, listing each CDR3 protein once. In the table there are roughly 100,000 distinct CDR3 sequences, roughly 8% of which are singletons.

The J gene is TRBJ2-5, the V gene TRBV28; TRBD2 is a possible D gene (7 bases). Here the sequenced sample was PBMCs from the stem cell graft donor, taken from the stem cell graft. The source is a human donor who donated a stem cell graft to a child with congenital amegakaryocytic thrombocytopenia. CDR3 DNA sequence: TGTGCCAGCAGTCTCATGGGGGGGGCTGAGACCCAGTACTTC. Its translation: CASSLMGGAETQYF.